These T cell receptor beta chains were read from a single sample in a study of human thymus T cells. Sequencing used immunoSEQ multiplex PCR; TCRdb keeps in-frame clones, though not all of them. Found here are about 78,000 clones, approximately 96% of them singletons; the top ten hold roughly 0.031%. Sequencing was performed on thymus tissue. The source is a boy younger than two with a congenital heart defect but otherwise immunologically healthy. Both conserved end residues are part of each CDR3. Fields, in order: clone size, V gene, J gene, CDR3 protein. The size of a clone is reported for some rows only, either as once, few or many, or as a class for expanded clones.

>-|TRBV5-6|TRBJ2-2
CASSLAKDKTGKNTGELFF
>-|TRBV7-3|TRBJ2-1
CASSLAGGRHEQFF
>-|TRBV28|TRBJ1-1
CASRNSTQAFF
>-|TRBV6-6|TRBJ1-2
CASSATGSNYGYTF
>-|TRBV28|TRBJ1-1
CASSSPGTPDTEAFF
>once|TRBV7-2|TRBJ1-3
CASSFGQGRNTIYF
>-|TRBV27|TRBJ1-6
CATSAGVGSSPLHF
>-|TRBV5-5|TRBJ2-5
CASSLLAVSPQETQYF
>-|TRBV2|TRBJ1-3
CASPPKYMNPSSKVFRSSGNTIYF
>-|TRBV7-2|TRBJ2-2
CASSSRDRVPGELFF
>-|TRBV28|TRBJ2-7
CASSLARTAASYEQYF
>-|TRBV25-1|TRBJ2-1
CASSVSGRSNEQFF
>-|TRBV6-5|TRBJ1-1
CASSPRRGTYTEAFF
>-|TRBV10-3|TRBJ2-1
CAISVERGFNNEQFF
>few|TRBV28|TRBJ1-2
CASSLSGRANYGYTF
>-|TRBV27|TRBJ2-3
CASSLGLAGGIWNTQYF
>-|TRBV2|TRBJ2-3
CASSDATGAGDTQYF
>-|TRBV6-6|TRBJ2-3
CASSYMFVTLGDTQYF
>-|TRBV7-2|TRBJ1-2
CASSLTRTGEGYTF
>once|TRBV23-1|TRBJ2-2
CASSQSWREGLGTGELFF
>once|TRBV6-1|TRBJ1-5
CASSEVWQNQPQHF
>-|TRBV6-1|TRBJ1-3
CASALTTGNTIYF
>-|TRBV6-1|TRBJ2-7
CASTHDRGPIYEQYF
>-|TRBV7-3|TRBJ1-6
CASSSTGDSPLHF
>-|TRBV6-1|TRBJ2-7
CASRPQGYEQYF
>-|TRBV4-1|TRBJ2-3
CASSQNTGLNCTDTQYF
>-|TRBV20-1|TRBJ2-7
CSAGPIYEQYF
>once|TRBV5-4|TRBJ2-5
CASSLSGDRDQETQYF
>-|TRBV9|TRBJ2-5
CASSVLSYEGETQYF
>-|TRBV5-1|TRBJ1-2
CASSLETGIASNYGYTF
>-|TRBV7-9|TRBJ1-1
CASSSNISQGTNTEAFF
>-|TRBV6-9|TRBJ2-6
CASSPTLGSGANVLTF
>once|TRBV11-2|TRBJ1-1
CASSLFRRNTEAFF
>-|TRBV9|TRBJ1-4
CASSVDWANEKLFF